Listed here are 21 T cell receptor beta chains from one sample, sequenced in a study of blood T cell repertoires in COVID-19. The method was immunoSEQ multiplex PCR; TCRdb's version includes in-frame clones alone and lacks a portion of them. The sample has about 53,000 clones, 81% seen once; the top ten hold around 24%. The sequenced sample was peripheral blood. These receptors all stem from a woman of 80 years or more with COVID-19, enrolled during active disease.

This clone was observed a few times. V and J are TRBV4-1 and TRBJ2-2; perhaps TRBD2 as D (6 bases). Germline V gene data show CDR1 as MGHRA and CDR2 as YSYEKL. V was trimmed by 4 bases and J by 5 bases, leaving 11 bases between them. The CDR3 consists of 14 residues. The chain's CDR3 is CASSRGGITGELFF. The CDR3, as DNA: TGCGCCAGCAGCCGAGGAGGGATTACCGGGGAGCTGTTTTTT.

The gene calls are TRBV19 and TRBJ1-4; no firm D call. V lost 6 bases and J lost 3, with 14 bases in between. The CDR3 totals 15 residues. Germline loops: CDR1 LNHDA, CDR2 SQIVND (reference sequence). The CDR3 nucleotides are TGTGCCAGTAGGTCCACCGGGAGGGCTAATGAAAAACTGTTTTTT. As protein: CASRSTGRANEKLFF.

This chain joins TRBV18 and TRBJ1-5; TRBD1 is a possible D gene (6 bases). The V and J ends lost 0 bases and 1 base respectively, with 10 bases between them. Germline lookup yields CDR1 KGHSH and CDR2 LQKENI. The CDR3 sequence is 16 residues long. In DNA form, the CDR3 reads TGTGCCAGCTCACCACCGGCTCAGGGGAGCAATCAGCCCCAGCATTTT. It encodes CASSPPAQGSNQPQHF.

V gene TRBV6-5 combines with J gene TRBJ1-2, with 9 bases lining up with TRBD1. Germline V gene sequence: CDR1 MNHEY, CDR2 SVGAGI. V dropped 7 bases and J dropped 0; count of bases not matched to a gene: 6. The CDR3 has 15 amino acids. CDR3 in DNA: TGTGCCAGCACCCAGGGACAGGGCCCTAACTATGGCTACACCTTC. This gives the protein CASTQGQGPNYGYTF.

The CDR3 sequence: CASSLRTSVTDTQYF. The CDR3 DNA is TGTGCCAGCAGCCTGAGGACTAGCGTCACAGATACGCAGTATTTT. The chain couples TRBV3-1 (or the pseudogene TRBV3-2) to TRBJ2-3; 9 nucleotides align to TRBD2. The length of the CDR3 is 15 residues. Germline trimming cut 4 bases from V and 2 bases from J; bases unmatched to any gene: 4. Germline CDR1 is LGHDT and CDR2 is YNNKEL (reference sequence).

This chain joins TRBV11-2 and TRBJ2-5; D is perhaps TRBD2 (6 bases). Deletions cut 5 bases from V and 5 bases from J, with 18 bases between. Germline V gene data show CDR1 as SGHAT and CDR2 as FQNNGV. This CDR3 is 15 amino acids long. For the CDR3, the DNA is TGTGCCAGCAGCCTAAGGCGGAGCGGGCAGGAGACCCAGTACTTC. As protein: CASSLRRSGQETQYF. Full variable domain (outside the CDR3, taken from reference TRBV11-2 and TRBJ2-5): EAGVAQSPRYKIIEKRQSVAFWCNPISGHATLYWYQQILGQGPKLLIQFQNNGVVDDSQLPKDRFSAERLKGVDSTLKIQPAKLEDSAVYLCASSLRRSGQETQYFGPGTRLLVL.

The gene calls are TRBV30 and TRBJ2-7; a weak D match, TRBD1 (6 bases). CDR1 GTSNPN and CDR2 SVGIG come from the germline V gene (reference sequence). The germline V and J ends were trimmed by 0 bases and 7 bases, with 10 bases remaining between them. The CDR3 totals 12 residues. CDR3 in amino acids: CAWSVPGDEQYF. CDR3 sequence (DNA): TGTGCCTGGAGTGTCCCAGGGGATGAGCAGTACTTC.

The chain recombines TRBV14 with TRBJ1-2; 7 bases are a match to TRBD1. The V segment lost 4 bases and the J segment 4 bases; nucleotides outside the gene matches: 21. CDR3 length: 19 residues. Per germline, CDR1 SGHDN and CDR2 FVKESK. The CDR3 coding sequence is TGTGCCAGCAGCCCGTCAAGGGGCAGGGGACAGAGCTATATCTATGGCTACACCTTC. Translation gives CASSPSRGRGQSYIYGYTF.

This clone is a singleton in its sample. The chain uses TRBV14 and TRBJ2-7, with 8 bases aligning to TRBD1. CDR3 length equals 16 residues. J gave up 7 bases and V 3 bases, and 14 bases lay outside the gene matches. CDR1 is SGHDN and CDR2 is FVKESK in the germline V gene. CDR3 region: CASSQRSGTGGREQYF. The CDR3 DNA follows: TGTGCCAGCAGCCAGAGATCCGGGACAGGAGGCCGAGAGCAGTACTTC.

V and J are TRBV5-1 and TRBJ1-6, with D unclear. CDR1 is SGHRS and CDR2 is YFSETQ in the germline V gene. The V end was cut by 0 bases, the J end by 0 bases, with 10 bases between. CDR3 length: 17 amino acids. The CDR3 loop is CASSLAGGSSYNSPLHF. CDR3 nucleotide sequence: TGCGCCAGCAGCTTGGCCGGAGGGAGCTCCTATAATTCACCCCTCCACTTT.

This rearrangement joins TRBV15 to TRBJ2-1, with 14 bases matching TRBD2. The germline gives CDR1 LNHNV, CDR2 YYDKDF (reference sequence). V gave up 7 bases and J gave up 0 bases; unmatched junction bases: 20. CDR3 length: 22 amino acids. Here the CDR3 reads CATKYKPPGLAGAQSSYNEQFF. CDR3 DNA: TGTGCCACCAAATACAAGCCTCCGGGACTAGCGGGAGCCCAGAGCTCCTACAATGAGCAGTTCTTC.

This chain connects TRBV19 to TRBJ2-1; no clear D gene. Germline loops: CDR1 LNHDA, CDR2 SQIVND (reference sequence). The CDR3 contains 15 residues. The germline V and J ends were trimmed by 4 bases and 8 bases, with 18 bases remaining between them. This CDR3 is CASSRLGPPADEQFF. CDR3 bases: TGTGCCAGTAGTAGGCTCGGCCCCCCCGCGGATGAGCAGTTCTTC.

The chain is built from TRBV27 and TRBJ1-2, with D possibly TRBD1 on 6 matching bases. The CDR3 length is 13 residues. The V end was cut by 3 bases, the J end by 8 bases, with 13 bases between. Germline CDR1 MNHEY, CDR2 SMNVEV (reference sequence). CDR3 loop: CASSFHQGRGYTF. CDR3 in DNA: TGTGCCAGCAGTTTCCACCAGGGGCGAGGCTACACCTTC.

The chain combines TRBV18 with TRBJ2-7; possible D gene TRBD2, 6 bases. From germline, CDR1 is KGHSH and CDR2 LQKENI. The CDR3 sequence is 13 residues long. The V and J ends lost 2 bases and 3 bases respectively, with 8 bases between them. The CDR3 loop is CASSPTRGYEQYF. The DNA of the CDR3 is TGTGCCAGCTCACCAACGCGGGGCTACGAGCAGTACTTC.

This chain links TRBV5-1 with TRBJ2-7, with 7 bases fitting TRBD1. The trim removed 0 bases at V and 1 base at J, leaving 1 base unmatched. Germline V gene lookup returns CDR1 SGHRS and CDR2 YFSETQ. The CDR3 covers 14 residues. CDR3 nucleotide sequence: TGCGCCAGCAGCTTGGGGGGACAGTCCTACGAGCAGTACTTC. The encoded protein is CASSLGGQSYEQYF.

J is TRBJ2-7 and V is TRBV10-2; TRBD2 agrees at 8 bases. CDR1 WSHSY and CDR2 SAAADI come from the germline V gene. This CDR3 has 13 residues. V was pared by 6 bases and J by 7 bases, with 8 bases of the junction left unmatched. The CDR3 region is CASREREWREQYF. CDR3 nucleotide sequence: TGCGCCAGCAGGGAGCGGGAGTGGCGAGAGCAGTACTTC.

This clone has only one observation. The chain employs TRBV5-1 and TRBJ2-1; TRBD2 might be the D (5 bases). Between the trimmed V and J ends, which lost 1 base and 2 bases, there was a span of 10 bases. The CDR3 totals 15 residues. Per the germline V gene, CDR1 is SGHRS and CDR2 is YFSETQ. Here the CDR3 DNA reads TGCGCCAGCAGCTTGTCGGGGAGTCCCTACAATGAGCAGTTCTTC. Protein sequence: CASSLSGSPYNEQFF.

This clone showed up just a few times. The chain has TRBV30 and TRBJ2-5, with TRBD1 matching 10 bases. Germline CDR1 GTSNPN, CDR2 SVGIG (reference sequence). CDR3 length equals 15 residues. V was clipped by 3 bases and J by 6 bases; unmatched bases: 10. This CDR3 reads CAWSDETGGWKTQYF. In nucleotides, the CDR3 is TGTGCCTGGAGCGATGAGACAGGGGGCTGGAAGACCCAGTACTTC.

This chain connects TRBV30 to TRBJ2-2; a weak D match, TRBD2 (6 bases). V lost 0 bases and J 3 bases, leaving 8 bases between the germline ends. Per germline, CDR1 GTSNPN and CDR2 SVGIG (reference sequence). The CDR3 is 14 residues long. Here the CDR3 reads CAWSVLADTGELFF. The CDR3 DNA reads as TGTGCCTGGAGTGTACTAGCAGACACCGGGGAGCTGTTTTTT. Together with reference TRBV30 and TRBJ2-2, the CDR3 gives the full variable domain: SQTIHQWPATLVQPVGSPLSLECTVEGTSNPNLYWYRQAAGRGLQLLFYSVGIGQISSEVPQNLSASRPQDRQFILSSKKLLLSDSGFYLCAWSVLADTGELFFGEGSRLTVL.

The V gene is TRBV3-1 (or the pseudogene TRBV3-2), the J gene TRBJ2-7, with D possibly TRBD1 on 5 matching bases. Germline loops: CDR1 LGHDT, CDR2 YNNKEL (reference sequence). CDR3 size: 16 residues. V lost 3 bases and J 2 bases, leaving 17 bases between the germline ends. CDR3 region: CASSHTGTMTPYEQYF. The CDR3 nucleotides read TGTGCCAGCAGCCATACAGGAACGATGACACCCTACGAGCAGTACTTC.

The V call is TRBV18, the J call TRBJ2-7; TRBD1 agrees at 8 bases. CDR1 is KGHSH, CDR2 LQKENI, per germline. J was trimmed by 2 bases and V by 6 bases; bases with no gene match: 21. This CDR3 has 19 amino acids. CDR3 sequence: CASSRGQGVRAFGTYEQYF. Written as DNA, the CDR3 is TGTGCCAGCTCTCGAGGACAGGGCGTTCGGGCCTTTGGGACCTACGAGCAGTACTTC.